The sample holds many counts of the clone carrying this T cell receptor beta chain. Antigen specificity is unknown. This sample was included in a study of T cells in Graves' hyperthyroidism and ophthalmopathy. Across the whole study: Peripheral blood sampling occurred at initial diagnosis, before any treatment.

RNA transcripts were the template for amplifying TCR beta CDR3 regions. In the first-round RT-PCR of the TCR CDR3, the HTBI primer set was used. Via MiXCR, TCRdb re-called the multiplex PCR reads, giving one row per CDR3 protein. The table records some 300,000 distinct CDR3 sequences, around 19% of them present only once. Study-wide findings and caveats: Ophthalmopathy onset followed model prediction by a median approximately 7 months.

The ends were cut back, 7 bases at V and 2 bases at J, with 15 bases in the middle. CDR3 length equals 13 residues. Looked up from germline, CDR1 is DFQATT and CDR2 is SNEGSKA (reference sequence). The clonotype was recovered from a middle-aged man with Graves' ophthalmopathy. V gene TRBV20-1 combines with J gene TRBJ2-7; D unresolved. The specimen sequenced was blood. The CDR3 loop reads CSGYGPRTYEQYF. The DNA of the CDR3 is TGCAGTGGCTACGGTCCGAGGACCTACGAGCAGTACTTC.